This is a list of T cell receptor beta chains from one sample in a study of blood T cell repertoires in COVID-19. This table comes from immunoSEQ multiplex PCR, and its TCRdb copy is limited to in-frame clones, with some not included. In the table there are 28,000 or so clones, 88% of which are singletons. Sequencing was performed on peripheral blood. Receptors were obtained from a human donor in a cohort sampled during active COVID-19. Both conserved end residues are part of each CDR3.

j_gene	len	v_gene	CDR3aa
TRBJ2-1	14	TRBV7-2	CASSGTSGGDEQFF
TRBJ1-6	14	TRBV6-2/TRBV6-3	CASSFGTGGAPLHF
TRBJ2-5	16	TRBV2	CASSESRHEAQETQYF
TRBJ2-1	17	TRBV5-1	CASSLIAGPLTYNEQFF
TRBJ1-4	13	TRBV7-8	CASSPVSGEKLFF
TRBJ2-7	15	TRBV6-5	CASSPTRTRSYEQYF
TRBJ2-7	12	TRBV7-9	CASSPTAYEQYF
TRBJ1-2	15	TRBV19	CASSQQGVPNYGYTF
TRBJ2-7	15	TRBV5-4	CASSFGQGAGDEQYF
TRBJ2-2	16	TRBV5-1	CASSLEGGVNTGELFF
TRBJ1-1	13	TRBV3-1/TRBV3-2	CASSQDDYTEAFF
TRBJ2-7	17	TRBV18	CASSPTVGTGDENEQYF
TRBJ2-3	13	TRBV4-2	CASSLTSTDTQYF
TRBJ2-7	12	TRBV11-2	CASSPQGDEQYF
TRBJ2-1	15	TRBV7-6	CASSQGTSGGGGQFF
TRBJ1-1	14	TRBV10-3	CAISVQGRGTEAFF
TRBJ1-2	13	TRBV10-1	CASSESGTIGYTF
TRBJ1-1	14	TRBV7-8	CASSRQTGNTEAFF
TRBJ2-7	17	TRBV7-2	CASSLERRRALTYEQYF
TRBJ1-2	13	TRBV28	CASILRGSLGYTF